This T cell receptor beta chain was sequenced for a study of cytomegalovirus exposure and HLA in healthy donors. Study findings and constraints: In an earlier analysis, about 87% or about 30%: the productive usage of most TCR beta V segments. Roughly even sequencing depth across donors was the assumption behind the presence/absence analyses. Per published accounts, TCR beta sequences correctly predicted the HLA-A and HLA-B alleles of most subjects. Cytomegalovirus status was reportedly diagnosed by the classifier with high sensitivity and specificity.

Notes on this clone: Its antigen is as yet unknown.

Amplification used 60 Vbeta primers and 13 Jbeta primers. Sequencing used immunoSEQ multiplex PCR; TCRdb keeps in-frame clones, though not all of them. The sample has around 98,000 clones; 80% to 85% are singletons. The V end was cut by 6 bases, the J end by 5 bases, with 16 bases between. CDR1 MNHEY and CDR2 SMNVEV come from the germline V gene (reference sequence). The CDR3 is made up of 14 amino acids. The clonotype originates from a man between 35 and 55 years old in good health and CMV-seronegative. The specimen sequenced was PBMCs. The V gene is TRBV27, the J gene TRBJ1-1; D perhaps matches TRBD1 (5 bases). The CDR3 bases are TGTGCCAGCAGCCTAGTGGGAGGGGTAACTGAAGCTTTCTTT. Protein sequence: CASSLVGGVTEAFF.